Shown below are 13 T cell receptor beta chains from a single sample sequenced in a study of neoadjuvant anti-PD-1 for oral cavity cancer. Specified time point: after neoadjuvant nivolumab, at surgical resection. Here immunoSEQ multiplex PCR was the method, and the copy in TCRdb shows in-frame clones only, minus some. The repertoire holds 40,000 to 50,000 clones, with 65% to 80% as singletons. The specimen was PBMCs, collected after nivolumab (anti-PD-1) treatment. The receptors here all came from a person aged 35-79 years with oral cavity squamous cell carcinoma.

This clone was observed a handful of times. The chain joins TRBV7-9 to TRBJ2-1; D perhaps matches TRBD2 (6 bases). Between the trimmed V and J ends, which lost 3 bases and 3 bases, there was a span of 15 bases. The CDR3 is 16 residues long. Germline CDR1 is SEHNR and CDR2 is FQNEAQ (reference sequence). The CDR3 loop reads CASSFTMAGSYNEQFF. CDR3 nucleotide sequence: TGTGCCAGCAGCTTTACCATGGCGGGAAGCTACAATGAGCAGTTCTTC.

The chain carries TRBV6-6 and TRBJ1-1; TRBD1 matches at 8 bases. Per germline, CDR1 MNHNY and CDR2 SVGAGI (reference sequence). The CDR3 extends over 16 amino acids. With 0 bases clipped from V and 7 bases from J, the junction kept 10 bases outside the gene matches. CDR3 nucleotides: TGTGCCAGCAGTTACTCGTTGGCACAGGGGGTTCATGAAGCTTTCTTT. It yields the protein CASSYSLAQGVHEAFF.

This chain joins TRBV30 and TRBJ2-2; perhaps TRBD1 as D (5 bases). With 3 bases removed from V and 13 bases from J, the gap between germline ends came to 12 bases. The CDR3 extends over 11 amino acids. Germline assignment: CDR1 GTSNPN and CDR2 SVGIG (reference sequence). This CDR3 reads CAWSTRTPLFF. CDR3 DNA: TGTGCCTGGAGCACCCGGACACCGCTGTTTTTT. Filled out from reference TRBV30 and TRBJ2-2, the complete variable domain reads SQTIHQWPATLVQPVGSPLSLECTVEGTSNPNLYWYRQAAGRGLQLLFYSVGIGQISSEVPQNLSASRPQDRQFILSSKKLLLSDSGFYLCAWSTRTPLFFGEGSRLTVL.

This chain uses TRBV5-6 with TRBJ1-1; 7 nucleotides agree with TRBD1. CDR3 length: 14 amino acids. Unmatched junction bases numbered 3, after V lost 0 bases and J lost 4 bases. In germline, CDR1 is SGHDT, CDR2 YYEEEE. CDR3 DNA: TGTGCCAGCAGCTTGGCTTGGGACAGCACTGAAGCTTTCTTT. Residues: CASSLAWDSTEAFF.

The chain combines TRBV29-1 with TRBJ2-5; 7 positions agree with TRBD1. The trim removed 2 bases at V and 1 base at J, leaving 4 bases unmatched. Germline V CDR1 and CDR2: SQVTM, ANQGSEA. The CDR3 has 14 amino acids. The CDR3 DNA reads as TGCAGCGTTGAAATAGGGGGCCTCCAAGAGACCCAGTACTTC. Protein sequence: CSVEIGGLQETQYF.

The chain has TRBV28 and TRBJ2-5; tentative D call: TRBD2 (6 bases). CDR1 is MDHEN and CDR2 is SYDVKM in the germline V gene. Trimming pared 4 bases from V and 5 bases from J, leaving 11 bases between. The CDR3 consists of 13 residues. DNA of the CDR3: TGTGCCAGCAGTTCGGGGGTCGTCGAGACCCAGTACTTC. The encoded protein is CASSSGVVETQYF. The full variable domain, with the rest looked up from reference TRBV28 and TRBJ2-5, is DVKVTQSSRYLVKRTGEKVFLECVQDMDHENMFWYRQDPGLGLRLIYFSYDVKMKEKGDIPEGYSVSREKKERFSLILESASTNQTSMYLCASSSGVVETQYFGPGTRLLVL.

The chain carries TRBV15 and TRBJ1-4; no firm D call. Looked up from germline, CDR1 is LNHNV and CDR2 is YYDKDF (reference sequence). The V end was cut by 7 bases, the J end by 8 bases, with 14 bases between. This CDR3 is built from 13 residues. This CDR3 reads CATNSRRKEKLFF. The CDR3 nucleotides are TGTGCCACCAACTCTAGACGAAAGGAAAAACTGTTTTTT.

This clone was observed once. The V gene is TRBV5-6, the J gene TRBJ2-2; D is possibly TRBD1 or TRBD2 (7 bases each). V was trimmed by 6 bases and J by 7 bases, leaving 19 bases between them. This CDR3 has 15 amino acids. From germline, CDR1 is SGHDT and CDR2 YYEEEE. In nucleotides, the CDR3 is TGTGCCAGCACCCCAGGGGGGGTGAAGAGCGGGGAGCTGTTTTTT. It encodes CASTPGGVKSGELFF. Combining the CDR3 with reference TRBV5-6 and TRBJ2-2 gives the whole variable domain DAGVTQSPTHLIKTRGQQVTLRCSPKSGHDTVSWYQQALGQGPQFIFQYYEEEERQRGNFPDRFSGHQFPNYSSELNVNALLLGDSALYLCASTPGGVKSGELFFGEGSRLTVL.

The genes are TRBV5-1 and TRBJ2-1; 9 bases fit TRBD2. The V and J ends lost 0 bases and 3 bases, in that order; junction bases with no gene match: 1. The CDR3 has 15 residues. CDR1 SGHRS and CDR2 YFSETQ come from the germline V gene. The CDR3: CASSLGTSDYNEQFF. DNA of the CDR3: TGCGCCAGCAGCTTGGGGACTAGCGACTACAATGAGCAGTTCTTC.

This clone was counted between two and nine times. V gene TRBV14 combines with J gene TRBJ2-1, with D possibly TRBD2 on 7 matching bases. The germline V gene has CDR1 SGHDN and CDR2 FVKESK. V was shortened by 2 bases and J by 9 bases, with 23 bases between the two germline ends. This CDR3 spans 17 amino acids. The CDR3 region has the DNA TGTGCCAGCAGCCAACGGGAATTACGGGACACGGGGGGTGAGCAGTTCTTC. Amino acid sequence: CASSQRELRDTGGEQFF. Looking up the rest from reference TRBV14 and TRBJ2-1 gives the full variable domain: EAGVTQFPSHSVIEKGQTVTLRCDPISGHDNLYWYRRVMGKEIKFLLHFVKESKQDESGMPNNRFLAERTGGTYSTLKVQPAELEDSGVYFCASSQRELRDTGGEQFFGPGTRLTVL.

This clone has just a few counts. In nucleotides, the CDR3 is TGTGCCAGCACTCAAGAACACGTCTCTGGGGCCAACGTCCTGACTTTC. Its protein product is CASTQEHVSGANVLTF. This chain uses TRBV2 with TRBJ2-6; D uncertain. V lost 7 bases to trimming and J lost 0 bases, with 13 bases between them. Germline CDR1 reads SNHLY; CDR2 reads FYNNEI. The CDR3 extends over 16 amino acids.

The chain carries TRBV7-9 and TRBJ1-1; no definite D call. The CDR3 loop spans 12 amino acids. The germline gives CDR1 SEHNR, CDR2 FQNEAQ (reference sequence). V gave up 5 bases and J gave up 11 bases, with 15 bases separating them. CDR3 nucleotides: TGTGCCAGCAGCCTGGCGGGTCTGGGGGCTTTCTTT. Translation gives CASSLAGLGAFF.

In nucleotides, the CDR3 is TGTGCCAGCAGTGAGCAGCGGGGCTACACAGATACGCAGTATTTT. Encoded protein: CASSEQRGYTDTQYF. The chain carries TRBV6-1 and TRBJ2-3, with 7 bases matching TRBD2. Germline values: CDR1 MNHNS, CDR2 SASEGT. The trim removed 3 bases at V and 2 bases at J, leaving 5 bases unmatched. The CDR3 sequence is 15 residues long.